Listed here is a single T cell receptor (beta chain). The CDR3 contains 14 residues. Trimming removed 1 base at V and 0 bases at J, with 4 bases between. CDR1 and CDR2 from the germline V gene are LGHNA and YSLEER. The source of the sample is a study of control samples from healthy donors and cancer patients. Sequencing was performed with immunoSEQ multiplex PCR; in TCRdb, only in-frame clones are kept and a portion is missing. The top ten clones hold approximately 1.8% of a sample with roughly 150,000 clones, roughly 88% of them seen once. The specimen sequenced was blood. The chain has TRBV4-3 and TRBJ2-1; D is unresolved. The origin of this receptor is a man between 18 and 35 years old in good health. CDR3: CASSQVDSYNEQFF. The CDR3 DNA sequence: TGCGCCAGCAGCCAAGTAGACTCCTACAATGAGCAGTTCTTC.